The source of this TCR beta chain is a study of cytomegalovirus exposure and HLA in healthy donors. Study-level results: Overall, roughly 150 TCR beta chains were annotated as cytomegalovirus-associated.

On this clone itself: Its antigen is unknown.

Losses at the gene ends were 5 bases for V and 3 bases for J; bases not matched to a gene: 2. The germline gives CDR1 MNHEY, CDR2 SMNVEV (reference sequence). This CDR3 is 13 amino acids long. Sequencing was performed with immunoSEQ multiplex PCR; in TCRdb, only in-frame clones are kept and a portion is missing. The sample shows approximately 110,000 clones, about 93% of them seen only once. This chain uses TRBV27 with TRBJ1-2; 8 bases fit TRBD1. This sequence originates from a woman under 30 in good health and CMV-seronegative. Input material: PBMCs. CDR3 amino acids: CASSQDRDYGYTF. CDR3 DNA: TGTGCCAGCAGTCAGGACAGGGACTATGGCTACACCTTC.